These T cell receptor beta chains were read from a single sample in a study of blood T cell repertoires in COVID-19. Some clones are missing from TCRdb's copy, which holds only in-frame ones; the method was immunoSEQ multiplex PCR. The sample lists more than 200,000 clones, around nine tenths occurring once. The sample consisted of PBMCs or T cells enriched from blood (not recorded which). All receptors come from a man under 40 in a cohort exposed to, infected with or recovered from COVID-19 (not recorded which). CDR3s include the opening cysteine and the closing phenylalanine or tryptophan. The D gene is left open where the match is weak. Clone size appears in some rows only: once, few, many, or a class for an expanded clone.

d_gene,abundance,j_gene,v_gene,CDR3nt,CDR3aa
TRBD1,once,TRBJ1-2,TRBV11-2,TGTGCCAGCAGCCAATACCCGGGACAGGGGAGGCTTATTGGTGGCTACACCTTC,CASSQYPGQGRLIGGYTF
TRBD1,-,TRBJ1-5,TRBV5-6,TGTGCCAGCAGCTTGACTCCAGGGGGCGATCAGCCCCAGCATTTT,CASSLTPGGDQPQHF
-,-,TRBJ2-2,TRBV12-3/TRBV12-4,TGTGCCGTAAACCCGGGGGCCGGGGAGCTGTTTTTT,CAVNPGAGELFF
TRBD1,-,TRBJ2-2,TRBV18,TGTGCCAGCTCACGAGAGACAGGGTCGAACACCGGGGAGCTGTTTTTT,CASSRETGSNTGELFF
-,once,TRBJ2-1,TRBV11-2,TGTGCCAGCACCCCTCCCCTGGCGGCTTTCTACAATGAGCAGTTCTTC,CASTPPLAAFYNEQFF
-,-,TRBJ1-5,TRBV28,TGTGCCAGCAGAAGAAAGGGGGATCAGCCCCAGCATTTT,CASRRKGDQPQHF
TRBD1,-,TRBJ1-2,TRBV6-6,TGTGCCAGCAGTCGTATAGGGACAGGGGCCTCTCAAGGTGGCTACACCTTC,CASSRIGTGASQGGYTF
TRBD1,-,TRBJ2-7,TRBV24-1,TGTGCCACCAGTGATCCCGGACAGGGGAGCGACGAGCAGTACTTC,CATSDPGQGSDEQYF
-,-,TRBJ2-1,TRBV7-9,TGTGCCAGCAGCTTCGTGAGGGGGAGCTCCTACAATGAGCAGTTCTTC,CASSFVRGSSYNEQFF
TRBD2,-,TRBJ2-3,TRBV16,TGTGCCAGCAGCTCATGGCAACTAGCGGGAGAGGGAGATACGCAGTATTTT,CASSSWQLAGEGDTQYF
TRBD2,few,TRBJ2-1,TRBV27,TGTGCCAGCAGTTTTCGACTAGCGGGAGAACCCAATGAGCAGTTCTTC,CASSFRLAGEPNEQFF
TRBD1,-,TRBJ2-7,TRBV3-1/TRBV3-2,TGTGCCAGCAGCCCTACCCGCCGACAGGGAAATTACGAGCAGTACTTC,CASSPTRRQGNYEQYF
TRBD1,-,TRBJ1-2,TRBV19,TGTGCCAGTAGTATGCTCTCGGCAGGGGGCCCTAACTATGGCTACACCTTC,CASSMLSAGGPNYGYTF
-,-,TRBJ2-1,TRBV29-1,TGCAGCGTTCGAGCAGTGCTAGCTCGGAATGAGCAGTTCTTC,CSVRAVLARNEQFF
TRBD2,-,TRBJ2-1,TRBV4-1,TGCGCCAGCAGCCAAATTCGGATAGCGGGAGTACTTTACAATGAGCAGTTCTTC,CASSQIRIAGVLYNEQFF
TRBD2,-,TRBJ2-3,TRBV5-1,TGCGCCAGCAGCTTGGCCGGGGCGGGAGGAGGAGATACGCAGTATTTT,CASSLAGAGGGDTQYF
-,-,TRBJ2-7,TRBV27,TGTGCCAGCAGTTTAACCATAATCGGGGAGCAGTACTTC,CASSLTIIGEQYF
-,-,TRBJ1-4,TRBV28,TGTGCCAGCGGGGACCCGGGGGGGAATGAAAAACTGTTTTTT,CASGDPGGNEKLFF
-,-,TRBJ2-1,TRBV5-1,TGCGCCAGCAGCGCCACTGAGACTAGCTACAATGAGCAGTTCTTC,CASSATETSYNEQFF
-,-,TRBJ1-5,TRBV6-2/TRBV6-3,TGTGCCAGCAGTTACTCCTTGGGGGCTAGCAATCAGCCCCAGCATTTT,CASSYSLGASNQPQHF
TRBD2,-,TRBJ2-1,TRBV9,TGTGCCAGCAGCCTCACTAGCGGGGCTAGTGGCAATGAGCAGTTCTTC,CASSLTSGASGNEQFF
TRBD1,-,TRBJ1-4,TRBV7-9,TGTGCCAGCAGCCTCGGGACAGGGGATGAAAAACTGTTTTTT,CASSLGTGDEKLFF
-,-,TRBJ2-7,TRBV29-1,TGCAGCGTTGAAGACCCCAGCGAGTCGCACGGATACGAGCAGTACTTC,CSVEDPSESHGYEQYF
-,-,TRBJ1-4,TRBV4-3,TGCGCCAGCAGCCAAGAGGGGGGGGCGGCTGAAAAACTGTTTTTT,CASSQEGGAAEKLFF
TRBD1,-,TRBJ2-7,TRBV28,TGTGCCAGCCGTTCAATCTCCACAGGGGGCTTCTACGAGCAGTACTTC,CASRSISTGGFYEQYF
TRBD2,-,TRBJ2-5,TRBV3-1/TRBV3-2,TGTGCCAGCAGCCAAGATCTGCCTAGCGGGGATCGGGAGACCCAGTACTTC,CASSQDLPSGDRETQYF
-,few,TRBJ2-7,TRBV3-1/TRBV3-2,TGTGCCAGCAGCCAAGCGCGGCTGTTCTACGAGCAGTACTTC,CASSQARLFYEQYF
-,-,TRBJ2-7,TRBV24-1,TGTGCCACCAGTGATGGGGGCGGGCGGGCGAAGGACGAGCAGTACTTC,CATSDGGGRAKDEQYF
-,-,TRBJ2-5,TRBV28,TGTGCCTCCTACCCCGGGACAACACCAGAGACCCAGTACTTC,CASYPGTTPETQYF
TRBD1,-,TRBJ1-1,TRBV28,TGTGCCAGCAGTCCCCCCGACAGGGGCACTGAAGCTTTCTTT,CASSPPDRGTEAFF
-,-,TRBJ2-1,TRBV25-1,TGTGCCAGCAGTGGGGGTTGGGGGACAGAGACTAGGGAGCAGTTCTTC,CASSGGWGTETREQFF
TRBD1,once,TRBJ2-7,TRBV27,TGTGCCAGCAGTCAGACAGGGGGCTACGACGAGCAGTACTTC,CASSQTGGYDEQYF
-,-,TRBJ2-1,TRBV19,TGTGCCAGTAGTATCTTCCACGAGATGTACAATGAGCAGTTCTTC,CASSIFHEMYNEQFF
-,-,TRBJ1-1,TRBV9,TGTGCCAGCAGCGTGGACAGTAGGCCTGAAGCTTTCTTT,CASSVDSRPEAFF
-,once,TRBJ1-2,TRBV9,TGTGCCAGCAGCGTAGTAAATCAGGCCCTTGGCTACACCTTC,CASSVVNQALGYTF
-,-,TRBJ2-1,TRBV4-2,TGTGCCAGCAGCCAAGATCATCGGGGCTCCTACAATGAGCAGTTCTTC,CASSQDHRGSYNEQFF
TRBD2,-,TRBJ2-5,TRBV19,TGTGCCAGTAGTATTCCGGGGGGGGCTCGGGAGACCCAGTACTTC,CASSIPGGARETQYF
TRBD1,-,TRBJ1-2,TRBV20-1,TGCAGGATGACAGGGGCGGATGGCTACACCTTC,CRMTGADGYTF
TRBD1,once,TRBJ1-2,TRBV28,TGTGCCAGCCTGAGAGTGGGGACAGGGGGCTTTACTGGCTACACCTTC,CASLRVGTGGFTGYTF
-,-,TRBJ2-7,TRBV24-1,TGTGCCACCAGTGCCGTCGACAGTACCCACGAGCAGTACTTC,CATSAVDSTHEQYF
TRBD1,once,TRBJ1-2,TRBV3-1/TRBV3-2,TGTGCCAGCAGCCAATGGACAGGGAGAGATGGCTACACCTTC,CASSQWTGRDGYTF
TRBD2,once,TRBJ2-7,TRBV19,TGTGCCAGTAGTGCCGGACTAGCGGGGGAGCAGTACTTC,CASSAGLAGEQYF
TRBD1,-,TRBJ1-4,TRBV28,TGTGCCAGCAGTTCCCGGGACAGTAATGAAAAACTGTTTTTT,CASSSRDSNEKLFF